Reported below is one TCR beta chain. Its antigen is unknown. Patients who had autoimmune disease history or got systemic immunosuppression were left out. The table came from immunoSEQ multiplex PCR; TCRdb's copy has only in-frame clones and leaves some out. The repertoire holds about 40,000 clones, with 80% to 90% as singletons. The sample comes from a study of OX40 agonist ivuxolimab in advanced cancers. Study overall: Eligibility rules accepted prior anti-PD-1, anti-PD-L1 or anti-CTLA-4 therapy, and over 35% had some.

Broader study findings: CD4+ and CD8+ blood T cells expanded clonally by week 6 at 0.1 to 3.0 mg/kg.

The CDR3 runs 17 residues. The chain is built from TRBV21-1 and TRBJ2-5; TRBD1, the D gene given by the table, was not confirmed from the DNA. TRBV21-1 is a pseudogene. This clonotype was sampled from an adult with an advanced solid tumor such as melanoma, head and neck, liver or kidney cancer. The sequenced sample was CD4+ or CD8+ T cells sorted from blood, obtained in a trial of the OX40 agonist ivuxolimab. DNA of the CDR3: TGTGCCAGCAGCAAAGGTGAGCGGCTACGTAGGGGGGAGACCCAGTACTTC. As protein: CASSKGERLRRGETQYF.